This entry lists 18 T cell receptor beta chains sequenced from one sample in a study of control samples from healthy donors and cancer patients. Sequencing was performed with immunoSEQ multiplex PCR; in TCRdb, only in-frame clones are kept and a portion is missing. The top ten hold around 30% of the sample, which has around 17,000 clones, around 90% seen once. Material for sequencing was PBMCs. The source of these receptors is a man aged 55 to 70 with head and neck cancer.

CDR3 sequence (DNA): TGTGCCAGCAGCCCAGGGGGCTCCTACAATGAGCAGTTCTTC. This sequence encodes CASSPGGSYNEQFF. The chain recombines TRBV4-2 with TRBJ2-1, with 7 bases matching TRBD1. This CDR3 comprises 14 residues. The germline V gene encodes CDR1 LGHNA and CDR2 YNFKEQ. Trimming at V came to 4 bases and at J to 0 bases, leaving 0 bases not matched to a gene.

The J gene is TRBJ2-7, the V gene TRBV11-2, with TRBD1 matching 7 bases. The CDR3 has 15 residues. In germline, CDR1 is SGHAT, CDR2 FQNNGV. J was trimmed by 0 bases and V by 5 bases; bases with no gene match: 7. This CDR3 is CASSREGQRSYEQYF. The CDR3, as DNA: TGTGCCAGCAGCAGAGAGGGACAGCGCTCCTACGAGCAGTACTTC.

The chain employs TRBV9 and TRBJ1-2; D is perhaps TRBD1 (6 bases). V lost 0 bases, J lost 7 bases, and 13 bases lay in between. This CDR3 has 14 residues. Germline CDR1 and CDR2: SGDLS and YYNGEE. CDR3 in DNA: TGTGCCAGCAGCGTAGATGTGGGGGCGGGTGGCTACACCTTC. As protein: CASSVDVGAGGYTF.

DNA for the CDR3: TGTGCCAGCAGCTTTCGACAGGGTGGGACTGAAGCTTTCTTT. Residues: CASSFRQGGTEAFF. The V gene is TRBV7-2, the J gene TRBJ1-1; TRBD1 agrees at 7 bases. With 3 bases clipped from V and 5 bases from J, the junction kept 6 bases outside the gene matches. This CDR3 has 14 amino acids. The germline V gene has CDR1 SGHTA and CDR2 FQGNSA.

The V and J genes are TRBV7-2 and TRBJ2-3, with a weak D call TRBD2 (6 bases). Germline CDR1 is SGHTA and CDR2 is FQGNSA. The CDR3 spans 16 residues. V gave up 0 bases and J gave up 1 base, with 11 bases separating them. The CDR3 nucleotides are TGTGCCAGCAGCTTAGCGGCGGGGCCTGGCACAGATACGCAGTATTTT. Its protein product is CASSLAAGPGTDTQYF.

The chain is built from TRBV2 and TRBJ1-3, with D unclear. V lost 7 bases and J lost 4, with 14 bases in between. Germline CDR1 and CDR2: SNHLY and FYNNEI. The CDR3 loop spans 14 amino acids. The CDR3 coding sequence is TGTGCCAGCATGAACCCTAAAGGCGGAAACACCATATATTTT. Its protein product is CASMNPKGGNTIYF. Together with reference TRBV2 and TRBJ1-3, the CDR3 gives the full variable domain: EPEVTQTPSHQVTQMGQEVILRCVPISNHLYFYWYRQILGQKVEFLVSFYNNEISEKSEIFDDQFSVERPDGSNFTLKIRSTKLEDSAMYFCASMNPKGGNTIYFGEGSWLTVV.

The J gene is TRBJ2-1, the V gene TRBV7-8; D is undetermined. The CDR3 is 13 amino acids. Germline V CDR1 and CDR2: SGHVS, FQNEAQ. V dropped 5 bases and J dropped 6 bases, with 11 bases sitting between them. The CDR3: CASSPPRRNEQFF. As DNA, the CDR3 is TGTGCCAGCAGCCCTCCCCGGCGCAATGAGCAGTTCTTC.

This clone was recorded only once. The J gene is TRBJ1-5, the V gene TRBV19; D might be TRBD1 (6 bases). Trimming pared 9 bases from V and 2 bases from J, leaving 17 bases between. Germline CDR1 is LNHDA and CDR2 is SQIVND (reference sequence). The length of the CDR3 is 15 residues. The CDR3 sequence is CASTPGALRNQPQHF. The DNA for the CDR3 is TGTGCCAGCACCCCGGGGGCCTTGCGCAATCAGCCCCAGCATTTT.

This chain connects TRBV2 to TRBJ1-5, with a weak D call TRBD1 (6 bases). This CDR3 comprises 14 residues. Looked up from germline, CDR1 is SNHLY and CDR2 is FYNNEI. V was cut by 3 bases and J by 4 bases, with 10 bases left in between. CDR3 DNA: TGTGCCAGCAGTGATGTAGGGGGTAATCAGCCCCAGCATTTT. Its translation: CASSDVGGNQPQHF.

The sample holds one count of this clone. The chain couples TRBV2 to TRBJ1-5, with no clear D. V lost 2 bases and J lost 1, with 9 bases in between. Germline V gene sequence: CDR1 SNHLY, CDR2 FYNNEI. This CDR3 region has 15 residues. In nucleotides, the CDR3 is TGTGCCAGCAGTGAAAGAGGGTGGAGCAATCAGCCCCAGCATTTT. It codes for CASSERGWSNQPQHF.

The chain uses TRBV3-1 (or the pseudogene TRBV3-2) and TRBJ1-2; 7 bases fit TRBD1. Germline assignment: CDR1 LGHDT and CDR2 YNNKEL (reference sequence). After removal of 5 bases from V and 1 base from J, the junction contained 1 base not matched to a gene. The CDR3 contains 13 residues. In DNA, the CDR3 is TGTGCCAGCAGCAGGGACAGTAACTATGGCTACACCTTC. Translation gives CASSRDSNYGYTF.

This chain links TRBV7-9 with TRBJ1-2, with 10 bases fitting TRBD1. Germline trimming cut 1 base from V and 8 bases from J; bases unmatched to any gene: 7. There are 15 residues in the CDR3. CDR1 is SEHNR, CDR2 FQNEAQ, per germline (reference sequence). CDR3 nucleotides: TGTGCCAGCAGCTTAGAACGGACGACAGGGGGCGGCTACACCTTC. It is translated as CASSLERTTGGGYTF.

This clone was seen a single time. The chain is built from TRBV19 and TRBJ1-2; perhaps TRBD1 as D (5 bases). The CDR3 runs 13 residues. V gave up 6 bases and J gave up 4 bases, with 12 bases separating them. The germline V gene has CDR1 LNHDA and CDR2 SQIVND (reference sequence). The CDR3 sequence is CASREGTAYGYTF. CDR3 nucleotide sequence: TGTGCCAGTAGGGAGGGGACCGCCTATGGCTACACCTTC.

The gene calls are TRBV7-3 and TRBJ2-2; perhaps TRBD1 as D (6 bases). V lost 6 bases to trimming and J lost 3 bases, with 8 bases between them. Germline V gives CDR1 SGHTA, CDR2 FQGTGA. The CDR3 loop spans 13 amino acids. CDR3: CASSNRDTGELFF. The DNA of the CDR3 is TGTGCCAGCAGTAACAGGGACACCGGGGAGCTGTTTTTT.

The chain has TRBV6-1 and TRBJ1-5, with a tentative D call TRBD1 (5 bases). CDR3 length equals 16 residues. The germline gives CDR1 MNHNS, CDR2 SASEGT. Trimming stripped 4 bases from V and 1 base from J, with 14 bases between. CDR3 bases: TGTGCCAGCAGTGGCCGACTTCGGGGGAGCAATCAGCCCCAGCATTTT. Its protein product is CASSGRLRGSNQPQHF.

The V call is TRBV7-2, the J call TRBJ2-2, with D possibly being TRBD2 (5 bases). Germline CDR1 SGHTA, CDR2 FQGNSA. CDR3 length: 15 amino acids. Trimming shortened V by 7 bases and J by 6 bases, and 18 bases separated the two germline ends. CDR3 in amino acids: CASTPHTRGPGELFF. The CDR3 nucleotides are TGTGCCAGCACCCCCCACACCCGGGGTCCCGGGGAGCTGTTTTTT.

The chain carries TRBV2 and TRBJ2-7; 10 bases fit TRBD1. The trim removed 5 bases at V and 4 bases at J, leaving 2 bases unmatched. This CDR3 is built from 13 residues. The germline CDR1 and CDR2 sequences are SNHLY and FYNNEI. The CDR3 bases are TGTGCCAGCAGTAGGGACAGGGGTTACGAGCAGTACTTC. Its protein is CASSRDRGYEQYF.

This clone appeared a single time. The chain links TRBV3-1 (or the pseudogene TRBV3-2) to TRBJ1-3, with 7 bases matching TRBD1. Trimming cost V 5 bases and J 0 bases; bases outside gene matches: 7. Germline CDR1 is LGHDT and CDR2 is YNNKEL (reference sequence). The CDR3 extends over 16 amino acids. The DNA of the CDR3 is TGTGCCAGCAGCTTCGGGACAGTAAGCTCTGGAAACACCATATATTTT. It translates to CASSFGTVSSGNTIYF.